These T cell receptor beta chains were read from a single sample in a study of blood T cell repertoires in COVID-19. This table comes from immunoSEQ multiplex PCR, and its TCRdb copy is limited to in-frame clones, with some not included. The data show more than 300,000 clones, with 90% seen just once and around 0.93% held by the top ten. The sequenced sample was peripheral blood. The receptors come from a woman between 40 and 50 years old with COVID-19, enrolled during active disease. Both conserved end residues are part of each CDR3. The D gene is left open where the match is weak. Expanded clones are given a class, and other clones once, few, many or no size at all.

TRBV30,once,TRBJ1-5,.,CAWRGGGDQPQHF,TGTGCCTGGAGAGGGGGTGGGGACCAGCCCCAGCATTTT
TRBV6-7,.,TRBJ1-2,.,CASSKGGEKGYTF,TGTGCCAGCAGTAAAGGGGGGGAAAAAGGCTACACCTTC
TRBV10-3,.,TRBJ1-1,.,CAIGGGSTEAFF,TGTGCCATTGGGGGGGGAAGCACTGAAGCTTTCTTT
TRBV15,.,TRBJ1-2,.,CATSRDRSTVVRGSGYTF,TGTGCCACCAGCAGAGATAGATCAACCGTGGTACGGGGGTCTGGCTACACCTTC
TRBV20-1,.,TRBJ1-6,TRBD1,CSASPPGQILNSPLHF,TGTAGTGCTAGTCCTCCGGGACAGATTTTAAATTCACCCCTCCACTTT
TRBV6-2/TRBV6-3,.,TRBJ1-5,.,CASSWLRVSQPQHF,TGTGCCAGCAGTTGGTTGCGGGTTAGTCAGCCCCAGCATTTT
TRBV4-1,.,TRBJ1-5,.,CASSPLGGQPQHF,TGCGCCAGCAGCCCCCTCGGAGGGCAGCCCCAGCATTTT
TRBV19,few,TRBJ1-6,TRBD1,CASSIPGQGASPLHF,TGTGCCAGTAGTATACCGGGACAGGGGGCTTCACCCCTCCACTTT
TRBV7-8,once,TRBJ1-2,.,CASSLGHTNYGYTF,TGTGCCAGCAGCTTGGGACATACTAACTATGGCTACACCTTC
TRBV25-1,.,TRBJ2-5,TRBD1,CASSSDRGDSETQYF,TGTGCCAGCAGTTCGGACAGGGGGGATTCGGAGACCCAGTACTTC
TRBV5-1,.,TRBJ2-3,TRBD2,CASSFLGGAEETQYF,TGCGCCAGCAGCTTCCTCGGGGGGGCGGAAGAGACGCAGTATTTT
TRBV11-2,.,TRBJ1-2,.,CASSLGTYYGYTF,TGTGCCAGCAGCTTAGGGACTTACTATGGCTACACCTTC
TRBV9,.,TRBJ2-1,.,CASSVDQPPGSRQFF,TGTGCCAGCAGCGTAGATCAGCCCCCGGGGTCGCGGCAGTTCTTC
TRBV7-3,once,TRBJ2-1,.,CASSPSVSLNEQFF,TGTGCCAGCAGCCCGAGTGTGTCTCTCAATGAGCAGTTCTTC
TRBV6-2/TRBV6-3,.,TRBJ1-1,.,CASSWRSKTEAFF,TGTGCCAGCAGTTGGAGAAGTAAGACTGAAGCTTTCTTT
TRBV5-5,.,TRBJ2-7,TRBD2,CASSLARLTSGSYEQYF,TGTGCCAGCAGCTTGGCCCGTCTGACTAGCGGGAGCTACGAGCAGTACTTC
TRBV7-3,.,TRBJ2-2,TRBD2,CASSPALAGDTGELFF,TGTGCCAGCAGCCCGGCGCTAGCGGGAGACACCGGGGAGCTGTTTTTT
TRBV29-1,.,TRBJ2-7,.,CSVEDRRYEQYF,TGCAGCGTTGAAGATCGGAGGTACGAGCAGTACTTC
TRBV7-2,.,TRBJ2-6,.,CASSRQPGANVLTF,TGTGCCAGCAGCAGACAGCCTGGGGCCAACGTCCTGACTTTC
TRBV27,.,TRBJ1-2,TRBD1,CASRHDRGKGYTF,TGTGCCAGCAGGCATGACAGGGGAAAGGGCTACACCTTC
TRBV5-1,.,TRBJ1-4,.,CASSLGDTGHNEKLFF,TGCGCCAGCAGCTTGGGCGATACAGGGCATAATGAAAAACTGTTTTTT
TRBV28,.,TRBJ1-6,.,CASSLWGRPPLHF,TGTGCCAGCAGTTTATGGGGGAGGCCACCCCTCCACTTT
TRBV4-1,.,TRBJ2-5,TRBD2,CASSQDFSGSLQETQYF,TGCGCCAGCAGCCAAGATTTTAGCGGGAGCTTACAAGAGACCCAGTACTTC
TRBV11-2,.,TRBJ1-6,TRBD1,CASSHRGRNSPLHF,TGTGCCAGCAGCCACAGGGGTCGGAATTCACCCCTCCACTTT
TRBV7-2,few,TRBJ2-7,.,CASAIGAYEQYF,TGTGCCAGCGCGATAGGGGCGTACGAGCAGTACTTC
TRBV27,many,TRBJ1-1,.,CASSPGDTEAFF,TGTGCCAGCAGTCCCGGGGACACTGAAGCTTTCTTT
TRBV29-1,.,TRBJ2-1,TRBD1,CSVDNPGQNYNEQFF,TGCAGCGTTGACAATCCGGGACAGAACTACAATGAGCAGTTCTTC
TRBV5-1,.,TRBJ2-6,.,CASSMEGVSGANVLTF,TGCGCCAGCAGCATGGAGGGGGTCTCTGGGGCCAACGTCCTGACTTTC